The entry below describes one T cell receptor beta chain. Its antigen is unidentified. The entry originates in a study of cytomegalovirus exposure and HLA in healthy donors. This CDR3 has 14 residues. Germline assignment: CDR1 MNHNS and CDR2 SASEGT. V gave up 5 bases and J gave up 7 bases; unmatched junction bases: 6. General observations from the study: TCR sequences were mostly rare, though some public TCRs occurred in many donors. In a later analysis, V- and J-gene trimming of beta chains associated with a DCLRE1C missense variant, replicated independently. For presence/absence analyses, sequencing depth was assumed to be roughly uniform across donors. The availability of immune exposure information extended only to CMV serostatus.

A multiplex PCR was run with 60 Vbeta primers and 13 Jbeta primers. Method: immunoSEQ multiplex PCR; TCRdb's copy keeps in-frame clones and lacks some. The sample lists more than 100,000 clones; around 80% were seen once. This clonotype was obtained from a female donor in good health and CMV-seropositive. J is TRBJ1-1 and V is TRBV6-1; TRBD1 matches at 11 bases. Material for sequencing was PBMCs. The CDR3 DNA is TGTGCCAGCAGTTTCGGACAGGGGGCGAGTGAAGCTTTCTTT. Its translation: CASSFGQGASEAFF.